This T cell receptor beta chain stems from a study of cytomegalovirus exposure and HLA in healthy donors. A multiplex PCR was run with 60 Vbeta primers and 13 Jbeta primers. Repertoires were generated with immunoSEQ multiplex PCR, while TCRdb's copy carries only in-frame clones and drops some. The repertoire holds approximately 100,000 clones, with about 80% as singletons. V dropped 5 bases and J dropped 4; count of bases not matched to a gene: 3. Germline assignment: CDR1 SEHNR and CDR2 FQNEAQ (reference sequence). The CDR3 consists of 14 residues. Concerning this clone itself: The sample has other DNA sequences that encode this CDR3 too.

The chain couples TRBV7-9 to TRBJ1-5; 9 nucleotides align to TRBD1. Sequencing was done on a sample of PBMCs. The TCR comes from a human donor in good health. The CDR3 nucleotides are TGTGCCAGCAGCCTCGGACAGGGGAATCAGCCCCAGCATTTT. Its translation is CASSLGQGNQPQHF.